This T cell receptor (beta chain) was identified in a study of blood T cell repertoires in COVID-19 (dated by TCRdb to about 2020). At the level of the whole study: Collaborator samples came from the United States, Italy and Spain and covered acute and convalescent phases of COVID-19. The prospective study material was composed of cDNA or gDNA derived from T cells, B-cell-depleted T cells, or PBMCs. Subjects who had been exposed to COVID-19, were actively infected with it, or had recovered from it provided the deeply sampled blood TCRbeta repertoires that made up the dataset. A freely available public database, intended as a resource for researchers studying the immune response to SARS-CoV-2, is where the repertoires were released. Samples came from the ongoing ImmuneRACE study (first 160 participants) plus 1,254 subjects from 6 global collaborators. Sample metadata almost always included a de-identified subject ID, COVID-19 status, age in years and sex. Where available, HLA class I and class II types were taken from metadata supplied by the sample provider and were not determined by assay-based typing.

Paper-wide results and their limitations: The quantity of clinical and demographic metadata differed by source and by participant and was supplied without curation.

One collaborating source in Seattle enrolled patients during active infection and followed them longitudinally through the course of disease. Whole blood was collected in K2EDTA tubes by collaborating institutions according to the institutions' own protocols. Collaborator samples were shipped for TCRbeta analysis as frozen whole blood, isolated PBMCs, or DNA extracted from either sample type. Concerning this clone itself: Its antigen is unknown. No base qualities exist here, and no much larger clone lies one base off it.

TCRbeta CDR3 regions were amplified from genomic DNA by means of the immunoSEQ Assay, a bias-controlled multiplex PCR. The paper's processing steps were these. Nucleated cell counts per sample were estimated from amplification of reference gene primers within the assay. Sequence reads were collapsed and filtered to measure the absolute abundance of every unique TCRbeta CDR3 rearrangement. For each sample, productive Simpson clonality was calculated by taking the square root of Simpson's diversity index across productive rearrangements. TCRdb limited this immuneACCESS table to in-frame rearrangements with V and J called. A share of clones is missing; checked studies link under half to unresolved V genes, and the rest is unexplained. V, J and clone size derive from that table, while D and trimming were established from the DNA sequence. The sample data list around 210,000 clones, and under 90% of these were observed just once. The ten largest clones capture 7.8% of the sample.

The sequenced sample consisted of peripheral blood. This clonotype originated in a woman at least 80 years old with COVID-19, enrolled during active disease.

The CDR3 region reads CASSLETPGSPLHF. The sequenced DNA is TGTGCCAGCAGCTTGGAAACTCCCGGGTCACCCCTCCACTTT. The sequence joins TRBV5-4 to TRBJ1-6, with the D segment identity uncertain. The V and J ends are trimmed by 0 bases and 10 bases, leaving 11 bases between them. CDR1 and CDR2, looked up from the germline V gene (reference sequence), are SGHNT and YYREEE. From its cysteine to its phenylalanine, the CDR3 spans 14 amino acids. The sequence is cut down to CDR3 DNA, 42 bases in frame from base 1.